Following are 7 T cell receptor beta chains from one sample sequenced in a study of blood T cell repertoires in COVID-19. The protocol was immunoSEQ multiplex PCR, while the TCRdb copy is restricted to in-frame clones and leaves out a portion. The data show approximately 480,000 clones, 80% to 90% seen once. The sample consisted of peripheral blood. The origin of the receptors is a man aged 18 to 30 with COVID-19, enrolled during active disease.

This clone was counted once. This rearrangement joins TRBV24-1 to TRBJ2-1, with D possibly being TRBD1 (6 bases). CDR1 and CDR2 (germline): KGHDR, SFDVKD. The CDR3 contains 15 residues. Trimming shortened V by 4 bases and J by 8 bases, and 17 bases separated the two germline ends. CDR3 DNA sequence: TGTGCCACCAGTGACCCCGGGACAAGCCCCCATGAGCAGTTCTTC. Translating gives CATSDPGTSPHEQFF.

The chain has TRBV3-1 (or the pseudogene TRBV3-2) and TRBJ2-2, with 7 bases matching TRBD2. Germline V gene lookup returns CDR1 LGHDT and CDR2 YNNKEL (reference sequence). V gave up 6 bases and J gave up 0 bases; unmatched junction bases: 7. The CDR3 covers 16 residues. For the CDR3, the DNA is TGTGCCAGCAGACTGAAGCGGGGCGCGAACACCGGGGAGCTGTTTTTT. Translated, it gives CASRLKRGANTGELFF.

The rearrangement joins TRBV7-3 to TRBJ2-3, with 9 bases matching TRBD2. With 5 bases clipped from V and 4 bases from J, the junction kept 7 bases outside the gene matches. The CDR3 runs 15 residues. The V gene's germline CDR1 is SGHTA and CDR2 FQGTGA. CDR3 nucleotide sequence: TGTGCCAGCAGCCGAGCGGGAGGAGTTCCAGATACGCAGTATTTT. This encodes CASSRAGGVPDTQYF. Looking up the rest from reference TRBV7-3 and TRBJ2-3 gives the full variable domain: GAGVSQTPSNKVTEKGKYVELRCDPISGHTALYWYRQSLGQGPEFLIYFQGTGAADDSGLPNDRFFAVRPEGSVSTLKIQRTERGDSAVYLCASSRAGGVPDTQYFGPGTRLTVL.

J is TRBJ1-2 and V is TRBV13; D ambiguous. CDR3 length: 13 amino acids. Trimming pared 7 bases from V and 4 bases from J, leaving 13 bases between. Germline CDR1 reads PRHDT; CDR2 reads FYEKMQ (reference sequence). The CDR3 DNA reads TGTGCCAGCACTCACTCTAGTGGCTATGGCTACACCTTC. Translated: CASTHSSGYGYTF.

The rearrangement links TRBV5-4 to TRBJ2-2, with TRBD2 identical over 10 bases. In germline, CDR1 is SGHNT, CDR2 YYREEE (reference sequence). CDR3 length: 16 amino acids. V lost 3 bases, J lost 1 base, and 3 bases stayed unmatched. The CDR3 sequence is CASSYSSGRNTGELFF. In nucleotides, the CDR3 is TGTGCCAGCAGCTACTCTAGCGGGAGGAACACCGGGGAGCTGTTTTTT.

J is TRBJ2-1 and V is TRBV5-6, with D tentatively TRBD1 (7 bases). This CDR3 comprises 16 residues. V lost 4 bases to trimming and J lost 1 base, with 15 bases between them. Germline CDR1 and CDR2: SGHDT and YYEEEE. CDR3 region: CASSKNPGGSYNEQFF. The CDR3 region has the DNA TGTGCCAGCAGCAAGAATCCAGGGGGGTCCTACAATGAGCAGTTCTTC.

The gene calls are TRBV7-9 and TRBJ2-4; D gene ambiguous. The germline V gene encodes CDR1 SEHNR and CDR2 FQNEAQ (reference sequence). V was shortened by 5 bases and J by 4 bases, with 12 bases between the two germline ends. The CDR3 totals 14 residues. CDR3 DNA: TGTGCCAGCAGCAATTCTGACAAAAAAAACATTCAGTACTTC. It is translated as CASSNSDKKNIQYF.